Below are 27 T cell receptor beta chains sequenced from a single sample in a study of T-cell memory formation after mild COVID-19. One entry per CDR3 protein results from TCRdb running MiXCR on the 5' RACE reads. The sample lists about 110,000 distinct CDR3 sequences, around 17% seen once, with approximately 5% in the top ten. Source material: PBMCs or a T cell subset sorted from them (not recorded which). The receptors here all came from a young man who had mild COVID-19 (a few samples of this study predate the infection). Cell type and time point are not known.

The table lists this clonotype with a few counts. The chain links TRBV20-1 to TRBJ2-5, with D unresolved. Germline V gene data show CDR1 as DFQATT and CDR2 as SNEGSKA (reference sequence). The CDR3 totals 14 residues. Trimming cost V 6 bases and J 4 bases, with 18 bases left between them. For the CDR3, the DNA is TGCAGTGCCCCCCGCCGCGCAGTCGGAGAGACCCAGTACTTC. Translated, it gives CSAPRRAVGETQYF.

The count of this clonotype is one. The chain links TRBV3-1 to TRBJ2-3, with 7 bases matching TRBD2. Germline loops: CDR1 LGHDT, CDR2 YNNKEL (reference sequence). The CDR3 contains 13 residues. V lost 8 bases and J lost 3; bases outside the gene matches: 5. Here the CDR3 DNA reads TGTGCCAGCGGAGCGGGGCGTACAGATACGCAGTATTTT. Its translation: CASGAGRTDTQYF.

This clonotype has a single count. The chain combines TRBV19 with TRBJ2-3; possibly TRBD2 for D (6 bases). The CDR3 sequence is 14 residues long. Germline V lookup: CDR1 LNHDA, CDR2 SQIVND (reference sequence). Trimming cost V 5 bases and J 2 bases, with 11 bases left between them. CDR3 residues: CASSLLASTDTQYF. DNA of the CDR3: TGTGCCAGTAGTTTGCTAGCGTCCACAGATACGCAGTATTTT.

CDR3 region: CASSPNPYTGELFF. The CDR3 bases are TGCGCCAGCAGCCCGAACCCCTACACCGGGGAGCTGTTTTTT. This chain connects TRBV5-1 to TRBJ2-2; D remains ambiguous. Germline assignment: CDR1 SGHRS and CDR2 YFSETQ. Trimming took 4 bases from V and 3 from J, leaving 10 bases between them. The CDR3 runs 14 residues.

This chain connects TRBV7-2 to TRBJ2-5; D gene uncertain. The V gene lost 3 bases and the J gene lost 2 bases, with 4 bases spanning the gap. The CDR3 extends over 12 amino acids. Germline V CDR1 and CDR2: SGHTA, FQGNSA. The CDR3 loop is CASSFGQETQYF. The CDR3 region has the DNA TGTGCCAGCAGCTTTGGTCAAGAGACCCAGTACTTC.

This clonotype was seen a few times. This sequence joins TRBV5-1 and TRBJ2-3; no clear D gene. Trimming took 0 bases from V and 6 from J, leaving 14 bases between them. The CDR3 contains 15 residues. Germline V gives CDR1 SGHRS, CDR2 YFSETQ. The DNA of the CDR3 is TGCGCCAGCAGCTTGGCCTCCGTCCTGCGGGATACGCAGTATTTT. Amino acid sequence: CASSLASVLRDTQYF.

The chain joins TRBV12-3 or TRBV12-4 to TRBJ2-3; 10 bases match TRBD2. This CDR3 has 15 residues. After removal of 7 bases from V and 0 bases from J, the junction contained 4 bases not matched to a gene. The CDR3 region has the DNA TGTGCCAGCACCCGGACTAGCGGCAGCACAGATACGCAGTATTTT. It specifies CASTRTSGSTDTQYF.

The rearrangement uses TRBV7-8 and TRBJ2-5, with TRBD2 matching over 8 bases. Germline values: CDR1 SGHVS, CDR2 FQNEAQ. This CDR3 region has 16 residues. Losses at the gene ends were 4 bases for V and 5 bases for J; bases not matched to a gene: 12. The CDR3 DNA sequence: TGTGCCAGCAGCTGGGAGCCGGGACGCGGGGGGGAGACCCAGTACTTC. It translates to CASSWEPGRGGETQYF.

This clonotype has just a few counts. V is TRBV9 and J is TRBJ2-5; D unresolved. Looked up from germline, CDR1 is SGDLS and CDR2 is YYNGEE. CDR3 size: 14 residues. V gave up 0 bases and J gave up 3 bases, with 9 bases separating them. As DNA, the CDR3 is TGTGCCAGCAGCGTAGGGCAGGTAAAAGAGACCCAGTACTTC. Translating gives CASSVGQVKETQYF.

V usage is TRBV7-2 and J usage is TRBJ2-1, with no clear D. This CDR3 has 11 amino acids. The V end lost 2 bases, the J end lost 15 bases, and 11 bases lay between the germline ends. Germline V gene data show CDR1 as SGHTA and CDR2 as FQGNSA. CDR3 amino acids: CASSLIEKPFF. CDR3 in DNA: TGTGCCAGCAGCTTAATAGAGAAACCGTTCTTC. Full variable domain (remainder filled in from reference TRBV7-2 and TRBJ2-1): GAGVSQSPSNKVTEKGKDVELRCDPISGHTALYWYRQSLGQGLEFLIYFQGNSAPDKSGLPSDRFSAERTGGSVSTLTIQRTQQEDSAVYLCASSLIEKPFFGPGTRLTVL.

The chain has TRBV5-1 and TRBJ2-1; 10 nucleotides match TRBD2. CDR3 length: 16 residues. The germline V gene encodes CDR1 SGHRS and CDR2 YFSETQ. V gave up 4 bases and J gave up 8 bases; unmatched junction bases: 12. The CDR3 protein is CASSDSVAGGRDEQFF. The CDR3 coding sequence is TGCGCCAGCAGCGACTCCGTAGCGGGGGGCCGCGATGAGCAGTTCTTC.

This clonotype was detected a few times. The genes are TRBV18 and TRBJ1-2; unclear D gene. CDR1 and CDR2 from the germline V gene are KGHSH and LQKENI. The CDR3 length is 12 residues. Trimming took 5 bases from V and 4 from J, leaving 8 bases between them. The DNA of the CDR3 is TGTGCCAGCTCAGCTTTATCCTATGGCTACACCTTC. Its translation is CASSALSYGYTF.

The chain couples TRBV29-1 to TRBJ1-2; D is ambiguous. The germline V and J ends were trimmed by 4 bases and 8 bases, with 11 bases remaining between them. Germline values: CDR1 SQVTM, CDR2 ANQGSEA. This CDR3 is built from 11 residues. The CDR3 spells CSVGGPSGYTF. Here the CDR3 DNA reads TGCAGCGTTGGAGGGCCAAGCGGCTACACCTTC.

This clonotype was counted many times. The chain employs TRBV6-1 and TRBJ2-3; the D is unclear. The V and J ends lost 2 bases and 9 bases respectively, with 9 bases between them. The CDR3 contains 12 residues. The germline CDR1 and CDR2 sequences are MNHNS and SASEGT. CDR3 nucleotides: TGTGCCAGCAGTGAAAGGTCAGGCACGCAGTATTTT. Translated: CASSERSGTQYF.

This clonotype showed up just a few times. V is TRBV7-9 and J is TRBJ2-3; D unresolved. The germline V and J ends were trimmed by 3 bases and 1 base, with 5 bases remaining between them. Germline assignment: CDR1 SEHNR and CDR2 FQNEAQ (reference sequence). The CDR3 has 13 residues. Written as DNA, the CDR3 is TGTGCCAGCAGCTTCACCCGCACAGATACGCAGTATTTT. Protein product: CASSFTRTDTQYF.

The chain employs TRBV4-2 and TRBJ2-7; 8 nucleotides match TRBD1. CDR3 length: 15 amino acids. The germline V gene encodes CDR1 LGHNA and CDR2 YNFKEQ. Trimming took 4 bases from V and 4 from J; bases not matched to a gene: 9. The CDR3 sequence is CASSPGGRGHYEQYF. The CDR3 DNA reads as TGTGCCAGCAGCCCCGGGGGCAGGGGGCATTACGAGCAGTACTTC.

The chain has TRBV5-1 and TRBJ1-3; 7 positions match TRBD1. The CDR3 sequence is 16 residues long. The junction had 4 bases not matched to a gene; V was cut back by 0 bases and J by 1 base. The germline CDR1 and CDR2 sequences are SGHRS and YFSETQ. Here the CDR3 DNA reads TGCGCCAGCAGCTTGGGGGCGACAGGGTCTGGAAACACCATATATTTT. This encodes CASSLGATGSGNTIYF.

The chain recombines TRBV4-3 with TRBJ2-2, with TRBD1 matching over 7 bases. Looked up from germline, CDR1 is LGHNA and CDR2 is YSLEER. The CDR3 runs to 13 residues. V shed 4 bases, J shed 6 bases, and the junction held 2 bases outside the gene matches. The CDR3 DNA is TGCGCCAGCAGCCTAACAGGGGCCGGGGAGCTGTTTTTT. Protein sequence: CASSLTGAGELFF.

This clonotype has only a few counts. The chain joins TRBV15 to TRBJ2-5; unclear D gene. V gave up 5 bases and J gave up 3 bases, with 13 bases separating them. Germline CDR1 reads LNHNV; CDR2 reads YYDKDF (reference sequence). CDR3 length: 14 residues. The CDR3: CATSSQMTKETQYF. Here the CDR3 DNA reads TGTGCCACCAGCTCACAGATGACAAAAGAGACCCAGTACTTC.

The chain recombines TRBV5-1 with TRBJ1-2, with D unclear. The CDR3 length is 13 residues. Trimming stripped 5 bases from V and 6 bases from J, with 14 bases between. Germline V gives CDR1 SGHRS, CDR2 YFSETQ. CDR3 protein: CASSTEGWNGYTF. The CDR3 region has the DNA TGCGCCAGCAGTACTGAGGGATGGAATGGCTACACCTTC. Full variable domain (missing parts from reference TRBV5-1 and TRBJ1-2): KAGVTQTPRYLIKTRGQQVTLSCSPISGHRSVSWYQQTPGQGLQFLFEYFSETQRNKGNFPGRFSGRQFSNSRSEMNVSTLELGDSALYLCASSTEGWNGYTFGSGTRLTVV.

Only a few counts were recorded for this clonotype. V gene TRBV5-6 combines with J gene TRBJ2-7; D not certain. The V gene lost 0 bases and the J gene lost 3 bases, with 4 bases spanning the gap. Germline loops: CDR1 SGHDT, CDR2 YYEEEE. The CDR3 sequence is 12 residues long. The CDR3 sequence: CASSLANYEQYF. The CDR3 bases are TGTGCCAGCAGCTTGGCAAACTACGAGCAGTACTTC.

This clonotype has more than one count but fewer than ten. V usage is TRBV19 and J usage is TRBJ1-3; tentative D call: TRBD1 (5 bases). The CDR3 is 15 residues long. Germline lookup yields CDR1 LNHDA and CDR2 SQIVND (reference sequence). Trimming took off 9 bases at V and 0 bases at J, with 15 bases between the two ends. The CDR3 coding sequence is TGTGCCAGCAAGGGACCGAGCAACTCTGGAAACACCATATATTTT. Translating it yields CASKGPSNSGNTIYF.

The rearrangement uses TRBV5-4 and TRBJ1-4; D is possibly TRBD1 (5 bases). This CDR3 spans 14 amino acids. V was clipped by 4 bases and J by 5 bases, with 12 bases between them. Germline V CDR1 and CDR2: SGHNT, YYREEE (reference sequence). DNA for the CDR3: TGTGCCAGCAGCCTCGGGACGGCCAATGAAAAACTGTTTTTT. Residues: CASSLGTANEKLFF.

The chain recombines TRBV10-3 with TRBJ2-7, with TRBD1 as a possible D gene (5 bases). The CDR3 is made up of 13 amino acids. Trimming cost V 6 bases and J 1 base, with 10 bases left between them. Per germline, CDR1 ENHRY and CDR2 SYGVKD. CDR3: CAISTGESYEQYV. The DNA of the CDR3 is TGTGCCATCAGCACAGGAGAATCCTACGAGCAGTACGTC.

The chain carries TRBV7-2 and TRBJ2-3; 8 positions agree with TRBD2. V trimming: 3 bases; J trimming: 5 bases; junction bases outside the gene matches: 1. CDR3 size: 13 residues. Looked up from germline, CDR1 is SGHTA and CDR2 is FQGNSA. In nucleotides, the CDR3 is TGTGCCAGCAGCTTTGCGGGGGGAGATACGCAGTATTTT. Residues: CASSFAGGDTQYF. The variable domain in full, with the rest retrieved from reference TRBV7-2 and TRBJ2-3, is GAGVSQSPSNKVTEKGKDVELRCDPISGHTALYWYRQSLGQGLEFLIYFQGNSAPDKSGLPSDRFSAERTGGSVSTLTIQRTQQEDSAVYLCASSFAGGDTQYFGPGTRLTVL.

DNA of the CDR3: TGCGCCAGCAGCCACCGGACAGGGGAGTATGGCTACACCTTC. Its protein is CASSHRTGEYGYTF. The J gene is TRBJ1-2, the V gene TRBV4-3, with TRBD1 matching 9 bases. CDR1 is LGHNA, CDR2 YSLEER, per germline. The ends lost 3 bases at V and 5 bases at J; junction bases unmatched: 4. CDR3 length: 14 residues.

This clonotype was observed at least ten times. The rearrangement links TRBV3-1 to TRBJ2-5, with 8 positions matching TRBD2. CDR1 and CDR2 from the germline V gene are LGHDT and YNNKEL (reference sequence). CDR3 size: 13 residues. V was pared by 7 bases and J by 0 bases, with 1 base of the junction left unmatched. CDR3 DNA: TGTGCCAGCACGGGGGGGCACCAAGAGACCCAGTACTTC. Translating gives CASTGGHQETQYF.